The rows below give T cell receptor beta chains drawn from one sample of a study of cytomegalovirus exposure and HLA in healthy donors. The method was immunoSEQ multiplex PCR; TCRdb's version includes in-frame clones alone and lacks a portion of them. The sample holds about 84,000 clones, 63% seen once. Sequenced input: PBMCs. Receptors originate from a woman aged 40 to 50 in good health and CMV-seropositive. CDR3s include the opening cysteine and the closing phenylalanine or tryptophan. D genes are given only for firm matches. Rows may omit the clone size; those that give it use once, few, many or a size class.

CASSTYRDRGGQPQHF TGTGCCAGCAGTACCTACCGGGACAGGGGAGGTCAGCCCCAGCATTTT TRBJ1-5 TRBD1 few TRBV28
CSVEMGARTDTQYF TGCAGCGTTGAAATGGGAGCGCGAACAGATACGCAGTATTTT TRBJ2-3 NA NA TRBV29-1
CASSLALATDYEQYF TGTGCCAGCAGCTTAGCCCTAGCGACCGACTACGAGCAGTACTTC TRBJ2-7 NA once TRBV7-2
CASSSTTSGTPFF TGTGCCAGCAGCTCAACGACTAGCGGGACGCCGTTCTTC TRBJ2-1 TRBD2 NA TRBV7-9
CASSILAGGFTDTQYF TGTGCCAGTAGTATTCTGGCGGGAGGGTTCACAGATACGCAGTATTTT TRBJ2-3 TRBD2 NA TRBV19
CASSLAIGSNYGYTF TGTGCCAGCAGCTTAGCGATAGGGAGTAACTATGGCTACACCTTC TRBJ1-2 NA NA TRBV7-8
CAWSVGGTYEQYF TGTGCCTGGAGTGTAGGCGGCACCTACGAGCAGTACTTC TRBJ2-7 NA NA TRBV30
CACDSGSRYEQYF TGTGCCTGTGATAGCGGGAGTAGGTACGAGCAGTACTTC TRBJ2-7 TRBD2 few TRBV30
CASSLTSGGTWDEQFF TGTGCCAGCAGCCTGACTAGCGGGGGCACCTGGGATGAGCAGTTCTTC TRBJ2-1 TRBD2 NA TRBV7-2
CASSQGQNTGELFF TGTGCCAGCAGCCAAGGACAGAACACCGGGGAGCTGTTTTTT TRBJ2-2 NA NA TRBV4-2
CASSSGPQHF TGTGCCAGCAGTTCGGGGCCCCAGCATTTT TRBJ1-5 NA NA TRBV28
CASSFPLRPGAVTDTQYF TGTGCCAGCAGTTTCCCGCTCCGCCCAGGGGCAGTCACAGATACGCAGTATTTT TRBJ2-3 NA NA TRBV27
CASSPRQGRGGGEQYF TGTGCCAGCAGCCCACGACAGGGTAGGGGTGGAGGCGAGCAGTACTTC TRBJ2-7 TRBD1 NA TRBV11-2
CASSPQPGGYGYTF TGTGCCAGCAGCCCCCAGCCGGGTGGCTATGGCTACACCTTC TRBJ1-2 NA once TRBV7-2
CASSYGGNTEAFF TGTGCCAGCAGTTACGGCGGGAACACTGAAGCTTTCTTT TRBJ1-1 NA NA TRBV6-5
CASSLVAGAYEQFF TGTGCCAGCAGCTTGGTGGCGGGAGCCTATGAGCAGTTCTTC TRBJ2-1 TRBD2 few TRBV5-4
CAISESEKGLAAVKETQYF TGTGCCATCAGTGAGTCGGAAAAGGGACTAGCGGCCGTAAAAGAGACCCAGTACTTC TRBJ2-5 TRBD2 once TRBV10-3
CASSGGQGASEKLFF TGCGCCAGCAGCGGGGGACAGGGGGCTAGTGAAAAACTGTTTTTT TRBJ1-4 TRBD1 NA TRBV5-1
CVPVEPQHF TGTGTCCCGGTGGAGCCCCAGCATTTT TRBJ1-5 NA NA TRBV6-8
CASSTYRAENYGYTF TGTGCCAGTAGTACCTACAGAGCGGAGAACTATGGCTACACCTTC TRBJ1-2 NA NA TRBV19
CATSREARGSGYTF TGTGCCACCAGCAGAGAGGCCCGGGGTAGTGGCTACACCTTC TRBJ1-2 NA NA TRBV15
CASSLALRTGSSYEQYF TGTGCCAGCAGCTTAGCGCTTAGGACAGGGAGCTCCTACGAGCAGTACTTC TRBJ2-7 TRBD1 NA TRBV7-4